The TCR beta chain described here comes from a study of shared clonotypes between healthy human individuals. The CDR3 length is 14 residues. Germline CDR1 is WSHSY and CDR2 is SAAADI. The V gene lost 7 bases and the J gene lost 0 bases, with 10 bases spanning the gap. Some clones are missing from TCRdb's copy, which holds only in-frame ones; the method was immunoSEQ multiplex PCR. Here the sample spans around 2.3 million clones, roughly 95% being singletons. About this clone itself: Its antigen is unidentified.

Study observations and caveats: Larger estimated richness was generally seen in naive subsets than in memory subsets.

Within Nashville, Tennessee resided all donors, each a Caucasian adult. Negatively enriched CD4+ T cells were divided by CD45RA into naive and memory. The source material was naive CD4+ T cells sorted from blood. The subset was: CD45RA+ positively selected. The chain is built from TRBV10-2 and TRBJ1-5, with unresolved D. The TCR was taken from a man between 18 and 35 years old in good health. CDR3 region: CASKPGNSNQPQHF. The CDR3, as DNA: TGCGCCAGCAAGCCCGGTAATAGCAATCAGCCCCAGCATTTT.